This is a list of T cell receptor beta chains from one sample in a study of radiotherapy plus CTLA-4 blockade in lung cancer. The assay was immunoSEQ multiplex PCR, and TCRdb's table has in-frame clones only and misses some. The sample records tens of thousands of clones, 77% being singletons. Sequencing was performed on peripheral blood, taken from a patient treated with radiotherapy plus ipilimumab. These TCRs come from a human donor with non-small cell lung cancer who had a partial response to radiotherapy plus ipilimumab. Both conserved end residues are part of each CDR3. Fields, in order: D gene, J gene, clone size, V gene, CDR3 protein, CDR3 DNA. D genes are given only for firm matches. Expanded clones get a size class; other rows say once, few or many, or leave the size out.

>TRBD1|TRBJ2-2|-|TRBV5-1
CASSYSGQGGFTGELFF
TGCGCCAGCAGCTACTCGGGACAGGGGGGATTCACCGGGGAGCTGTTTTTT
>TRBD1|TRBJ2-1|few|TRBV4-1
CASSQGMLGQGSANEQFF
TGCGCCAGCAGCCAAGGGATGCTTGGACAGGGGTCGGCAAATGAGCAGTTCTTC
>-|TRBJ1-1|-|TRBV5-1
CASNFLQGRGTEAFF
TGCGCCAGCAACTTCTTACAGGGTAGGGGCACTGAAGCTTTCTTT
>-|TRBJ1-4|-|TRBV11-3
CASSLAPLRGGETNEKLFF
TGTGCCAGCAGCTTAGCCCCCCTGAGGGGGGGCGAGACTAATGAAAAACTGTTTTTT
>-|TRBJ1-3|-|TRBV4-1
CASSQDGGSGNTIYF
TGCGCCAGCAGCCAAGACGGGGGCTCTGGAAACACCATATATTTT
>-|TRBJ1-2|few|TRBV30
CAWRFRGGYTF
TGTGCCTGGAGGTTCAGGGGAGGCTACACCTTC
>-|TRBJ1-2|-|TRBV29-1
CSVPLAGANYGYTF
TGCAGCGTTCCCTTGGCAGGGGCTAACTATGGCTACACCTTC
>-|TRBJ1-5|-|TRBV2
CASTGDGSNQPQHF
TGTGCCAGCACGGGGGACGGTAGCAATCAGCCCCAGCATTTT
>-|TRBJ1-5|-|TRBV2
CASSEQGRYSNQPQHF
TGTGCCAGCAGTGAGCAGGGCCGTTATAGCAATCAGCCCCAGCATTTT
>-|TRBJ1-2|-|TRBV5-4
CASSFWAVDGYTF
TGTGCCAGCAGCTTTTGGGCTGTCGACGGCTACACCTTC
>-|TRBJ2-1|-|TRBV6-6
CASKGVMGEQFF
TGTGCCAGCAAGGGGGTTATGGGTGAGCAGTTCTTC